The following is a T cell receptor (beta chain) sequence with its context. No antigen is known for it. The CDR3 has 15 amino acids. This sample was taken from a study of T cells expressing NK-cell markers. Study as a whole: Sequenced donors, eight in total, included seven who were HCMV-seropositive and one who was seronegative.

Study observations and caveats: Whether expanded NKG2C+ T cell clones recognized HCMV stayed uncertain. The CD3+CD56-NKG2C+ fraction of a handful of donors was also led by these clonotypes. For a handful of donors, the dominant NKG2C+ clonotypes made up roughly 1.0-8% of their CD8+ T cells.

For each CDR3 protein, TCRdb gives one entry from its re-call of the 5' RACE reads, without DNA. The repertoire table contains 350,000 to 400,000 distinct CDR3 sequences. The TCR was taken from a woman between 45 and 60 years old in good health. The sequencing input was blood T cells: a sorted CD56 or NKG2C T cell subset, CD4+ or CD8+ T cells, or bulk PBMC T cells (not recorded which). J is TRBJ2-3 and V is TRBV12-3 or TRBV12-4. This CDR3 is CASSLWQTSTDTQYF.